This TCR beta chain was documented in a study of cytomegalovirus exposure and HLA in healthy donors. General study findings and limits: Presence/absence analysis assumed near-uniform sequencing depth across donors. TCR beta V- and J-gene trimming was later associated with a missense DCLRE1C variant. Cytomegalovirus-associated status was assigned to some 160 TCR beta chains.

PCR was performed using 60 Vbeta and 13 Jbeta primers. Profiling relied on immunoSEQ multiplex PCR, and the TCRdb table lists in-frame clones only, not all of them. The table shows more than 95,000 clones, with about 86% occurring only once. Of note for this clone: The target antigen is unknown.

The germline gives CDR1 MNHEY, CDR2 SVGAGI. With 1 base clipped from V and 9 bases from J, the junction kept 10 bases outside the gene matches. The CDR3 spans 16 residues. This clonotype was obtained from a woman aged 30 to 39 in good health and CMV-seronegative. Sequencing used PBMCs. This chain uses TRBV6-5 with TRBJ2-1, with TRBD2 matching 9 bases. The CDR3 sequence: CASSYLMAGGPGEQFF. The CDR3 DNA sequence: TGTGCCAGCAGTTACTTGATGGCGGGAGGGCCGGGTGAGCAGTTCTTC.